What follows are 19 T cell receptor beta chains derived from one specimen sequenced in a study of cytomegalovirus exposure and HLA in healthy donors. Use of 60 Vbeta and 13 Jbeta primers characterized the PCR. Produced via immunoSEQ multiplex PCR; TCRdb's table is partial and in-frame only. The sample includes some 100,000 clones, about four fifths seen only once; the top ten take around 4%. The sequenced sample was PBMCs. The receptors were gathered from a female donor in good health and CMV-seropositive.

The rearrangement joins TRBV11-2 to TRBJ1-1; D gene unclear. Germline CDR1 reads SGHAT; CDR2 reads FQNNGV. CDR3 size: 15 residues. V was trimmed by 0 bases and J by 5 bases, leaving 13 bases between them. DNA of the CDR3: TGTGCCAGCAGCTTAGATTTGGCGGGAGGGACTGAAGCTTTCTTT. Translating it yields CASSLDLAGGTEAFF.

This chain links TRBV7-2 with TRBJ1-1, with D perhaps TRBD1 (6 bases). The germline V gene encodes CDR1 SGHTA and CDR2 FQGNSA. This CDR3 contains 16 residues. With 2 bases removed from V and 9 bases from J, the gap between germline ends came to 22 bases. CDR3 in amino acids: CASSLSPSGGGLKAFF. The CDR3 nucleotides read TGTGCCAGCAGCTTATCCCCATCGGGGGGGGGCCTCAAAGCTTTCTTT.

The V gene is TRBV19, the J gene TRBJ1-5; D uncertain. Between the trimmed V and J ends, which lost 7 bases and 1 base, there was a span of 5 bases. Germline V lookup: CDR1 LNHDA, CDR2 SQIVND (reference sequence). The CDR3 runs to 12 residues. DNA of the CDR3: TGTGCCAGTACCGTCAGCAATCAGCCCCAGCATTTT. Translated, it gives CASTVSNQPQHF.

The chain has TRBV27 and TRBJ2-3; 10 bases align to TRBD2. This CDR3 spans 16 amino acids. J lost 2 bases, V lost 4 bases, and 6 bases had no gene match. Germline-derived CDR1 and CDR2 are MNHEY and SMNVEV (reference sequence). This chain's CDR3 is CASSSWTSGPTDTQYF. In nucleotides, the CDR3 is TGTGCCAGCAGTTCCTGGACTAGCGGACCCACAGATACGCAGTATTTT.

About this clone itself: An end of the junction differs from the germline gene, which may be a read error. V and J are TRBV7-9 and TRBJ1-5; 7 bases fit TRBD1. Germline loops: CDR1 SEHNR, CDR2 FQNEAQ (reference sequence). The CDR3 totals 15 residues. CDR3 residues: CAGSHSGTENQPQHF. CDR3 bases: TGTGCCGGCAGCCATTCCGGGACAGAAAATCAGCCCCAGCATTTT. The full variable domain, in which reference TRBV7-9 and TRBJ1-5 provide the parts outside the CDR3, is DTGVSQNPRHKITKRGQNVTFRCDPISEHNRLYWYRQTLGQGPEFLTYFQNEAQLEKSRLLSDRFSAERPKGSFSTLEIQRTEQGDSAMYLCAGSHSGTENQPQHFGDGTRLSIL.

This clone has just a few counts. The V gene is TRBV18, the J gene TRBJ2-2; 9 bases align to TRBD1. The CDR3 contains 15 residues. Germline CDR1 KGHSH, CDR2 LQKENI. After removal of 3 bases from V and 1 base from J, the junction contained 0 bases not matched to a gene. The CDR3 sequence: CASSPGQGNTGELFF. The DNA for the CDR3 is TGTGCCAGCTCACCGGGACAGGGGAACACCGGGGAGCTGTTTTTT.

The chain is built from TRBV27 and TRBJ1-1; 8 nucleotides agree with TRBD1. The V and J ends lost 6 bases and 1 base, in that order; junction bases with no gene match: 1. Germline loops: CDR1 MNHEY, CDR2 SMNVEV (reference sequence). The CDR3 totals 13 residues. CDR3 region: CASRGQANTEAFF. The CDR3 coding sequence is TGTGCCAGCAGGGGACAGGCGAACACTGAAGCTTTCTTT.

The chain has TRBV6-1 and TRBJ1-1; no definite D call. Between the trimmed V and J ends, which lost 8 bases and 1 base, there was a span of 14 bases. The CDR3 is 14 amino acids. Germline V CDR1 and CDR2: MNHNS, SASEGT. Here the CDR3 reads CASLPGLGNTEAFF. The CDR3 DNA reads as TGTGCCAGCCTTCCTGGACTGGGGAACACTGAAGCTTTCTTT.

The chain joins TRBV6-5 to TRBJ2-3; TRBD2 aligns across 7 bases. After removal of 8 bases from V and 4 bases from J, the junction contained 12 bases not matched to a gene. Per germline, CDR1 MNHEY and CDR2 SVGAGI. CDR3 length: 15 amino acids. The CDR3 nucleotides read TGTGCCAGCTGCCAAGAAAGCGGGGTCCCAGATACGCAGTATTTT. This codes for CASCQESGVPDTQYF.

J is TRBJ1-4 and V is TRBV6-1; 9 nucleotides align to TRBD1. Germline V CDR1 and CDR2: MNHNS, SASEGT. The CDR3 is made up of 15 amino acids. The V segment lost 4 bases and the J segment 7 bases; nucleotides outside the gene matches: 7. In nucleotides, the CDR3 is TGTGCCAGCAGTGTCACAGGGGGCTATGGTGAAAAACTGTTTTTT. Protein product: CASSVTGGYGEKLFF.

This clone was seen a few times. The gene calls are TRBV19 and TRBJ2-7; no firm D call. Germline V gene data show CDR1 as LNHDA and CDR2 as SQIVND (reference sequence). Trimming removed 4 bases at V and 1 base at J, with 11 bases between. The CDR3 spans 14 residues. The CDR3 DNA follows: TGTGCCAGTAGTACCCCGGCGAGGTCCTACGAGCAGTACTTC. As protein: CASSTPARSYEQYF. The variable domain in full, with the rest retrieved from reference TRBV19 and TRBJ2-7, is DGGITQSPKYLFRKEGQNVTLSCEQNLNHDAMYWYRQDPGQGLRLIYYSQIVNDFQKGDIAEGYSVSREKKESFPLTVTSAQKNPTAFYLCASSTPARSYEQYFGPGTRLTVT.

CDR3 amino acids: CASRESGGGTDTQYF. The CDR3 region has the DNA TGTGCCAGCAGGGAAAGCGGGGGGGGCACAGATACGCAGTATTTT. This chain uses TRBV6-4 with TRBJ2-3, with TRBD2 matching 10 bases. The CDR3 runs 15 residues. Trimming removed 6 bases from V and 1 base from J; junction bases left unmatched: 4. Germline lookup yields CDR1 MRHNA and CDR2 SNTAGT.

Regarding this clone: A read error may account for a junction end that differs from germline. The J gene is TRBJ2-4, the V gene TRBV15; D is ambiguous. This CDR3 has 15 amino acids. Germline CDR1 LNHNV, CDR2 YYDKDF (reference sequence). The CDR3 spells CATSSLPSPGNSQYF. The CDR3 DNA follows: TGTGCCACCAGCAGCCTCCCCTCACCAGGAAACAGTCAGTACTTC. Filled out from reference TRBV15 and TRBJ2-4, the complete variable domain reads DAMVIQNPRYQVTQFGKPVTLSCSQTLNHNVMYWYQQKSSQAPKLLFHYYDKDFNNEADTPDNFQSRRPNTSFCFLDIRSPGLGDTAMYLCATSSLPSPGNSQYFGAGTRLSVL.

V gene TRBV19 combines with J gene TRBJ2-1, with 7 bases aligning to TRBD1. The CDR3 spans 14 residues. Germline V gene sequence: CDR1 LNHDA, CDR2 SQIVND (reference sequence). V was pared by 6 bases and J by 4 bases, with 6 bases of the junction left unmatched. CDR3: CASSPGQRYNEQFF. The CDR3 DNA reads as TGTGCCAGTAGCCCGGGACAGAGGTACAATGAGCAGTTCTTC.

V gene TRBV10-2 combines with J gene TRBJ2-3; the match to TRBD2 covers 14 bases. CDR1 WSHSY and CDR2 SAAADI come from the germline V gene. J was trimmed by 1 base and V by 6 bases; bases with no gene match: 3. The CDR3 consists of 16 residues. The DNA for the CDR3 is TGCGCCAGCAGCGCGGGACTAGCGGGAGGCACAGATACGCAGTATTTT. It is translated as CASSAGLAGGTDTQYF.

This clone was seen a single time. The V call is TRBV10-1, the J call TRBJ2-5, with 8 positions matching TRBD1. The J call may be wrong; the DNA end is better matched by TRBJ2-7. From germline, CDR1 is WNHNN and CDR2 SYGVQD (reference sequence). This CDR3 has 13 residues. The CDR3 here is CASSRQGSYEQYF. Here the CDR3 DNA reads TGCGCCAGCAGTCGACAGGGGTCGTACGAGCAGTACTTC.

This clone was counted a few times. The rearrangement joins TRBV5-1 to TRBJ2-3; a weak D match, TRBD1 (6 bases). Germline-derived CDR1 and CDR2 are SGHRS and YFSETQ. With 4 bases removed from V and 3 bases from J, the gap between germline ends came to 15 bases. The length of the CDR3 is 15 residues. In DNA form, the CDR3 reads TGCGCCAGCAGCCCCGCAGGGGTCCCTACAGATACGCAGTATTTT. It translates to CASSPAGVPTDTQYF.

In its sample, this clone was seen a few times. V usage is TRBV7-2 and J usage is TRBJ2-3; D may be TRBD2 (6 bases). The CDR3 has 17 amino acids. CDR1 and CDR2 (germline): SGHTA, FQGNSA. Trimming took 4 bases from V and 1 from J, leaving 18 bases between them. CDR3 amino acids: CASSSFGGAGRTDTQYF. In nucleotides, the CDR3 is TGTGCCAGCAGCTCATTCGGTGGGGCGGGGCGCACAGATACGCAGTATTTT.

The chain recombines TRBV4-3 with TRBJ2-2; 8 bases map to TRBD1. V was clipped by 0 bases and J by 0 bases; unmatched bases: 6. The CDR3 consists of 18 residues. The V gene's germline CDR1 is LGHNA and CDR2 YSLEER. This CDR3 reads CASSQDLRRGPNTGELFF. CDR3 bases: TGCGCCAGCAGCCAAGATCTCCGCAGGGGGCCGAACACCGGGGAGCTGTTTTTT.